This is a list of T cell receptor beta chains from one sample in a study of blood T cell repertoires in COVID-19. Sequencing was performed with immunoSEQ multiplex PCR; in TCRdb, only in-frame clones are kept and a portion is missing. The sample carries fewer than 400,000 clones, around four fifths recorded once. The sample comprised peripheral blood. The source is a man aged 30-40 years with active or convalescent COVID-19. Each CDR3 is given with its conserved first and last residue. D genes are given only for firm matches. Size is omitted from some rows. Given values are once, few, many or a class for expanded clones.

D	size	J	V	CDR3	DNA
NA	NA	TRBJ2-3	TRBV3-1/TRBV3-2	CASSRPSITDTQYF	TGTGCCAGCAGCCGCCCTAGCATCACAGATACGCAGTATTTT
TRBD1	NA	TRBJ1-1	TRBV19	CASSIDQARGLAFF	TGTGCCAGTAGTATAGATCAGGCGAGGGGGCTAGCTTTCTTT
TRBD2	NA	TRBJ2-4	TRBV11-3	CASSPYSGGAKNIQYF	TGTGCCAGCAGCCCGTACAGCGGGGGGGCGAAAAACATTCAGTACTTC
NA	NA	TRBJ1-2	TRBV12-3/TRBV12-4	CASSRNRDYGYTF	TGTGCCAGCAGTAGAAACAGGGACTATGGCTACACCTTC
TRBD1	NA	TRBJ1-2	TRBV11-2	CASSSTTGQGSYGYTF	TGTGCCAGCAGCTCAACGACGGGACAGGGTTCCTATGGCTACACCTTC
NA	few	TRBJ1-6	TRBV27	CASSFGRGTSPLHF	TGTGCCAGCAGTTTTGGCAGGGGCACTTCACCCCTCCACTTT
NA	NA	TRBJ2-1	TRBV9	CASSVRGSSSYNEQFF	TGTGCCAGCAGCGTACGGGGAAGTAGCTCCTACAATGAGCAGTTCTTC
NA	NA	TRBJ2-3	TRBV7-2	CASSSLGISDTQYF	TGTGCCAGCAGCTCCCTCGGGATCTCAGATACGCAGTATTTT
TRBD1	NA	TRBJ1-1	TRBV5-1	CASSLGQGVWNTEAFF	TGCGCCAGCAGCTTGGGACAGGGGGTTTGGAACACTGAAGCTTTCTTT
TRBD2	NA	TRBJ2-1	TRBV6-2/TRBV6-3	CASSTGLAGYNEQFF	TGTGCCAGCAGCACGGGACTAGCGGGCTACAATGAGCAGTTCTTC
NA	NA	TRBJ1-5	TRBV4-2	CASSLRGTRGGQPQHF	TGTGCCAGCAGCCTCCGCGGGACGCGAGGCGGTCAGCCCCAGCATTTT
NA	NA	TRBJ2-2	TRBV5-4	CASSPGGTGELFF	TGTGCCAGCAGCCCCGGGGGCACCGGGGAGCTGTTTTTT
NA	NA	TRBJ1-6	TRBV6-5	CASMDPGRRNSPLHF	TGTGCCAGCATGGACCCAGGGAGGCGTAATTCACCCCTCCACTTT
TRBD2	NA	TRBJ2-1	TRBV2	CASSEGTSGVYNEQFF	TGTGCCAGCAGTGAGGGGACTAGCGGGGTATACAATGAGCAGTTCTTC
NA	NA	TRBJ2-7	TRBV29-1	CSVEDEATYEQYF	TGCAGCGTTGAAGACGAGGCCACCTACGAGCAGTACTTC
NA	NA	TRBJ2-1	TRBV19	CASSMGSGNEQFF	TGTGCCAGTAGTATGGGTAGCGGCAATGAGCAGTTCTTC
NA	NA	TRBJ1-2	TRBV19	CASSQGNGGYTF	TGTGCCAGTAGTCAGGGTAACGGTGGCTACACCTTC
TRBD1	NA	TRBJ2-7	TRBV2	CASSAGTGPEQYF	TGTGCCAGCAGTGCTGGGACAGGGCCCGAGCAGTACTTC
TRBD1	NA	TRBJ2-2	TRBV4-1	CASSAQGAVTGELFF	TGCGCCAGCAGCGCCCAGGGGGCGGTCACCGGGGAGCTGTTTTTT
NA	NA	TRBJ2-3	TRBV4-3	CASSQSRQTDTQYF	TGCGCCAGCAGCCAATCCCGACAGACAGATACGCAGTATTTT
TRBD1	NA	TRBJ1-1	TRBV18	CASSSGQGSTEAFF	TGTGCCAGCTCCTCGGGACAGGGGAGCACTGAAGCTTTCTTT
TRBD1	NA	TRBJ2-5	TRBV4-2	CASSQATGEETQYF	TGTGCCAGCAGCCAAGCGACAGGGGAGGAGACCCAGTACTTC
TRBD2	NA	TRBJ2-7	TRBV5-1	CASSGDYPYEQYF	TGCGCCAGCAGCGGGGACTACCCCTACGAGCAGTACTTC
NA	NA	TRBJ2-3	TRBV29-1	CSALQGVSTDTQYF	TGCAGCGCCTTACAGGGAGTTTCGACAGATACGCAGTATTTT
TRBD2	NA	TRBJ2-5	TRBV7-8	CASSPGLAAPRETQYF	TGTGCCAGCAGCCCCGGACTAGCGGCCCCACGGGAGACCCAGTACTTC
NA	NA	TRBJ1-2	TRBV28	CAIGLGYTF	TGTGCAATTGGACTAGGCTACACCTTC
NA	NA	TRBJ1-4	TRBV4-1	CASSQDSRSEKLFF	TGCGCCAGCAGCCAAGATAGCCGAAGTGAAAAACTGTTTTTT
TRBD1	NA	TRBJ2-5	TRBV4-1	CASSPPGQGRETQYF	TGCGCCAGCAGCCCTCCCGGACAGGGGAGAGAGACCCAGTACTTC
NA	NA	TRBJ2-1	TRBV5-6	CASRPMGRDYNEQFF	TGTGCCAGCAGACCCATGGGGCGGGACTACAATGAGCAGTTCTTC
NA	NA	TRBJ1-5	TRBV27	CASSPRYLQISNQPQHF	TGTGCCAGCAGTCCCCGTTATTTACAGATTAGCAATCAGCCCCAGCATTTT
NA	NA	TRBJ1-1	TRBV6-2/TRBV6-3	CASSWPGGGYTEAFF	TGTGCCAGCAGTTGGCCGGGGGGGGGCTACACTGAAGCTTTCTTT
NA	NA	TRBJ2-2	TRBV6-5	CASSYRAGELFF	TGTGCCAGCAGTTATCGGGCCGGGGAGCTGTTTTTT